The source of this T cell receptor (beta chain) is a study of sequential checkpoint blockade in melanoma. As for the study in general: Randomization was 1:1 between first-line nivolumab→ipilimumab and ipilimumab→nivolumab.

Described treatment: randomized to nivolumab then ipilimumab (arm A) or the reverse (arm B). From thawed PBMCs, live CD3+CD8+ cells negative for CD19 and CD56 were sorted. The protocol was immunoSEQ multiplex PCR, while the TCRdb copy is restricted to in-frame clones and leaves out a portion. The repertoire holds tens of thousands of clones, with approximately 90% as singletons. Trimming removed 0 bases from V and 2 bases from J, with 9 bases in between. The CDR3 runs 15 residues. Per germline, CDR1 SGHTS and CDR2 YDEGEE. This clone was found a few times. The chain has TRBV5-8 and TRBJ1-5; D remains ambiguous. This receptor was obtained from a human donor with melanoma. The material was CD8+ T cells sorted from blood (inferred from file names), obtained from a patient given nivolumab and ipilimumab in sequence. As DNA, the CDR3 is TGTGCCAGCAGCTTGGTATGGCAGGGCAATCAGCCCCAGCATTTT. It is translated as CASSLVWQGNQPQHF.